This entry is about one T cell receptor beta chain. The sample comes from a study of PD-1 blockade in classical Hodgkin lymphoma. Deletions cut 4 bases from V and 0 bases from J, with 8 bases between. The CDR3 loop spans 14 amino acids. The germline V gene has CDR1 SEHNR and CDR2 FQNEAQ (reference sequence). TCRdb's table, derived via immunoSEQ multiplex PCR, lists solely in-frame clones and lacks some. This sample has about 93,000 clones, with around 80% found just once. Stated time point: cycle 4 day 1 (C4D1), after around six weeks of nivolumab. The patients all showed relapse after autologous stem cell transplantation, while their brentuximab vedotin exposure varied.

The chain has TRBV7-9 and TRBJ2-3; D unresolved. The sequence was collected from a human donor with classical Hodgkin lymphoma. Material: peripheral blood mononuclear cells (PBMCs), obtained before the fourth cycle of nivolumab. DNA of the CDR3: TGTGCCAGCAGCTCCGACGTAAGCACAGATACGCAGTATTTT. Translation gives CASSSDVSTDTQYF.